These T cell receptor beta chains were read from a single sample in a study of technical replicates of blood from several donors. Libraries were prepared by immunoSEQ multiplex PCR; TCRdb keeps only in-frame clonotypes and omits some of them. The table lists 68,000 or so clones, approximately 89% of them singletons. The sample was PBMCs. These receptors all stem from a human donor in good health. Some clones in this sample may be carry-over from other donors' samples. CDR3s include the opening cysteine and the closing phenylalanine or tryptophan. D genes are given only for firm matches. Some rows mark clone size as missing; the rest say once, few, many or name a class of expanded clone.

CASLPRAYSNQPQHF	TGTGCCAGCCTCCCCAGGGCCTATAGCAATCAGCCCCAGCATTTT	TRBJ1-5	NA	once	15	TRBV6-5
CASRRQGANEKLFF	TGTGCCAGCAGACGACAGGGGGCTAATGAAAAACTGTTTTTT	TRBJ1-4	TRBD1	NA	14	TRBV6-5
CASSPGLSGTEAFF	TGTGCCAGCAGCCCCGGACTCAGCGGCACTGAAGCTTTCTTT	TRBJ1-1	NA	NA	14	TRBV7-3
CATSRDGRKETQYF	TGTGCCACCAGCAGAGATGGCAGAAAAGAGACCCAGTACTTC	TRBJ2-5	NA	NA	14	TRBV15
CASSSLLAHEQFF	TGTGCCAGCAGCTCACTACTAGCGCATGAGCAGTTCTTC	TRBJ2-1	TRBD2	NA	13	TRBV7-6
CASSHPAGVDTGELFF	TGCGCCAGCAGCCACCCCGCGGGGGTCGACACCGGGGAGCTGTTTTTT	TRBJ2-2	TRBD2	few	16	TRBV4-1
CASSSGTNFKYNEQFF	TGTGCCAGCAGCTCGGGAACCAACTTTAAATACAATGAGCAGTTCTTC	TRBJ2-1	NA	NA	16	TRBV5-4
CASSLPGQGAAGYTF	TGTGCCAGTAGTCTTCCCGGACAGGGGGCGGCTGGCTACACCTTC	TRBJ1-2	TRBD1	NA	15	TRBV19
CASSQGQGKRNTEAFF	TGCGCCAGCAGTCAAGGACAGGGGAAGAGAAACACTGAAGCTTTCTTT	TRBJ1-1	TRBD1	NA	16	TRBV5-1
CASSSRLATDTQYF	TGTGCCAGCAGTTCACGACTAGCTACAGATACGCAGTATTTT	TRBJ2-3	TRBD2	NA	14	TRBV6-6
CASSQDEWSYEQYF	TGCGCCAGCAGCCAAGATGAGTGGTCCTACGAGCAGTACTTC	TRBJ2-7	NA	NA	14	TRBV4-3
CASSFGSLAGGPDTQYF	TGCGCCAGCAGCTTCGGCTCATTGGCGGGGGGGCCAGATACGCAGTATTTT	TRBJ2-3	TRBD2	NA	17	TRBV5-1
CASSLVEGGVEQFF	TGTGCCAGCAGTTTAGTCGAGGGAGGGGTTGAGCAGTTCTTC	TRBJ2-1	TRBD2	NA	14	TRBV27
CASSILGGGDQPQHF	TGTGCCAGTAGTATATTAGGAGGAGGAGATCAGCCCCAGCATTTT	TRBJ1-5	NA	once	15	TRBV19
CASSPILAGGVKTQYF	TGCGCCAGCAGCCCTATACTAGCGGGGGGCGTAAAGACCCAGTACTTC	TRBJ2-5	TRBD2	NA	16	TRBV4-1
CASSQSGGAGNIQYF	TGTGCCAGCAGCCAAAGCGGGGGGGCGGGAAACATTCAGTACTTC	TRBJ2-4	TRBD2	NA	15	TRBV7-2
CASRHGLAGVNEQYF	TGCGCCAGCAGGCACGGACTAGCGGGAGTGAACGAGCAGTACTTC	TRBJ2-7	TRBD2	NA	15	TRBV23-1
CASGLTLAGRPDTQYF	TGTGCTAGTGGTTTGACACTTGCGGGACGACCAGATACGCAGTATTTT	TRBJ2-3	NA	few	16	TRBV12-5
CASSLFGYSNQPQHF	TGTGCCAGCAGCTTATTCGGGTATAGCAATCAGCCCCAGCATTTT	TRBJ1-5	NA	once	15	TRBV7-2
CASRRTGSIVTGELFF	TGTGCCAGTAGACGGACAGGGTCAATCGTCACCGGGGAGCTGTTTTTT	TRBJ2-2	TRBD1	NA	16	TRBV19
CASSTQGAGNQPQHF	TGTGCCAGCAGCACACAGGGGGCGGGCAATCAGCCCCAGCATTTT	TRBJ1-5	TRBD1	once	15	TRBV5-4
CAGNRRANEKLFF	TGCGCCGGAAACAGGAGGGCCAATGAAAAACTGTTTTTT	TRBJ1-4	NA	NA	13	TRBV10-1
CASRREENTEAFF	TGTGCCAGCAGGAGGGAGGAGAACACTGAAGCTTTCTTT	TRBJ1-1	NA	NA	13	TRBV2
CASSLSQGADGYTF	TGTGCCAGCAGCCTCAGCCAGGGGGCAGATGGCTACACCTTC	TRBJ1-2	TRBD1	NA	14	TRBV9
CASSYAGQKETQYF	TGCGCCAGCAGCTACGCTGGACAGAAAGAGACCCAGTACTTC	TRBJ2-5	NA	NA	14	TRBV5-1
CASSDSGTSGVNEQFF	TGTGCCAGCAGTGACTCCGGGACTAGCGGGGTTAATGAGCAGTTCTTC	TRBJ2-1	TRBD2	NA	16	TRBV6-4
CAISESGGNQPQHF	TGTGCCATCAGTGAGTCGGGAGGCAATCAGCCCCAGCATTTT	TRBJ1-5	NA	NA	14	TRBV10-3
CASSSGDILGEQYF	TGTGCCAGCAGTTCCGGGGACATCCTTGGCGAGCAGTACTTC	TRBJ2-7	NA	NA	14	TRBV6-5
CASSVDLAGGREQYF	TGTGCCAGCAGCGTAGACCTAGCGGGAGGGCGCGAGCAGTACTTC	TRBJ2-7	TRBD2	NA	15	TRBV9
CASSIGGVGGYEQYF	TGTGCCAGTAGTATTGGGGGCGTCGGTGGCTACGAGCAGTACTTC	TRBJ2-7	NA	NA	15	TRBV19
CASRRTSSYEQYF	TGTGCCAGCAGACGGACTAGCTCCTACGAGCAGTACTTC	TRBJ2-7	TRBD2	NA	13	TRBV7-9
CASSMIGTGYQPQHF	TGTGCCAGTAGTATGATCGGGACAGGGTACCAGCCCCAGCATTTT	TRBJ1-5	TRBD1	NA	15	TRBV19
CASRIRDSLYEQYF	TGTGCCAGCAGGATCCGGGACAGCCTCTACGAGCAGTACTTC	TRBJ2-7	TRBD1	once	14	TRBV14
CAWTTLSGINSPLHF	TGTGCCTGGACCACCCTTTCAGGCATTAATTCACCCCTCCACTTT	TRBJ1-6	NA	few	15	TRBV30
CASTPRVQGATYGYTF	TGTGCCAGTACCCCAAGGGTACAGGGCGCTACCTATGGCTACACCTTC	TRBJ1-2	NA	NA	16	TRBV19
CASRPQGNYGYTF	TGTGCCAGCAGACCGCAGGGTAACTATGGCTACACCTTC	TRBJ1-2	NA	NA	13	TRBV7-9
CASSKLSGNEQFF	TGTGCCAGCAGCAAACTTAGCGGGAATGAGCAGTTCTTC	TRBJ2-1	TRBD2	NA	13	TRBV5-6
CASSLGLAGGKDTQYF	TGTGCCAGCAGCTTAGGTCTAGCGGGAGGAAAAGATACGCAGTATTTT	TRBJ2-3	TRBD2	NA	16	TRBV7-2
CAVRGRGPIYNEQFF	TGTGCCGTCCGAGGAAGAGGGCCTATCTACAATGAGCAGTTCTTC	TRBJ2-1	NA	NA	15	TRBV7-9
CAWDSGTGVYEQYF	TGTGCCTGGGATTCCGGGACAGGGGTATACGAGCAGTACTTC	TRBJ2-7	TRBD1	NA	14	TRBV30